Shown below are 32 T cell receptor beta chains from a single sample sequenced in a study of T cell responses to AZD1222 COVID-19 vaccine. Sequenced by immunoSEQ multiplex PCR; TCRdb stores in-frame clones only, minus some. This table holds about 100,000 clones, 88% found once. Sample: peripheral blood, taken on day 0 of AZD1222 vaccination. The receptors here all came from an adult in good health.

This chain joins TRBV5-1 and TRBJ2-2; 12 bases agree with TRBD2. Germline loops: CDR1 SGHRS, CDR2 YFSETQ. The CDR3 loop spans 19 amino acids. The V and J ends lost 2 bases and 4 bases, in that order; junction bases with no gene match: 12. CDR3 amino acids: CASSFTPSGRARGTGELFF. In DNA, the CDR3 is TGCGCCAGCAGCTTTACTCCTAGCGGGAGGGCCCGGGGCACCGGGGAGCTGTTTTTT.

This chain links TRBV29-1 with TRBJ1-5, with TRBD1 matching 8 bases. Germline V gives CDR1 SQVTM, CDR2 ANQGSEA. This CDR3 is 17 amino acids long. Trimming took 4 bases from V and 1 from J; bases not matched to a gene: 12. The CDR3: CSVAQGANPASNQPQHF. The CDR3 DNA follows: TGCAGCGTTGCTCAGGGGGCGAATCCAGCCAGCAATCAGCCCCAGCATTTT. The whole variable domain, filled in from reference TRBV29-1 and TRBJ1-5, reads SAVISQKPSRDICQRGTSLTIQCQVDSQVTMMFWYRQQPGQSLTLIATANQGSEATYESGFVIDKFPISRPNLTFSTLTVSNMSPEDSSIYLCSVAQGANPASNQPQHFGDGTRLSIL.

The chain joins TRBV7-6 to TRBJ1-3; possibly TRBD1 for D (6 bases). Per the germline V gene, CDR1 is SGHVS and CDR2 is FNYEAQ. The CDR3 is 15 residues long. V dropped 5 bases and J dropped 0 bases, with 11 bases sitting between them. CDR3 protein: CASSPEDSSGNTIYF. In DNA, the CDR3 is TGTGCCAGCAGCCCAGAGGACAGCTCTGGAAACACCATATATTTT.

This rearrangement joins TRBV18 to TRBJ2-6; 12 bases are shared with TRBD2. Germline CDR1 KGHSH, CDR2 LQKENI. The CDR3 sequence is 18 residues long. Germline trimming cut 3 bases from V and 1 base from J; bases unmatched to any gene: 4. CDR3 DNA sequence: TGTGCCAGCTCACCTTTTCTAGCGGGAGGGTCTGGGGCCAACGTCCTGACTTTC. Translation gives CASSPFLAGGSGANVLTF.

The gene calls are TRBV11-3 and TRBJ2-7; D gene uncertain. The CDR3 is 11 residues long. The V gene's germline CDR1 is SGHNT and CDR2 YENEEA. The V gene lost 4 bases and the J gene lost 3 bases, with 4 bases spanning the gap. The CDR3 sequence: CASSSNYEQYF. In DNA, the CDR3 is TGTGCCAGCAGCTCAAACTACGAGCAGTACTTC.

The V gene is TRBV6-2 or TRBV6-3, the J gene TRBJ1-5; D uncertain. In germline, CDR1 is MNHEY, CDR2 SVGEGT. The V end lost 2 bases, the J end lost 2 bases, and 13 bases lay between the germline ends. CDR3 length equals 16 residues. CDR3 protein: CASSYHRTSGNQPQHF. CDR3 DNA: TGTGCCAGCAGTTACCACCGGACGAGTGGCAATCAGCCCCAGCATTTT.

This rearrangement joins TRBV30 to TRBJ2-2; D ambiguous. The CDR3 consists of 12 residues. Germline CDR1 and CDR2: GTSNPN and SVGIG (reference sequence). The V and J ends lost 4 bases and 4 bases respectively, with 7 bases between them. The CDR3: CAWTPGTGELFF. The CDR3 DNA sequence: TGTGCCTGGACTCCGGGCACCGGGGAGCTGTTTTTT.

The genes are TRBV4-3 and TRBJ2-7, with D uncertain. Germline CDR1 and CDR2: LGHNA and YSLEER. The V end lost 0 bases, the J end lost 5 bases, and 8 bases lay between the germline ends. This CDR3 has 13 residues. The CDR3 DNA reads TGCGCCAGCAGCCAAGATTCCGACGACGAGCAGTACTTC. This sequence encodes CASSQDSDDEQYF.

The rearrangement joins TRBV19 to TRBJ2-2, with TRBD1 matching 8 bases. This CDR3 region has 16 residues. The ends lost 3 bases at V and 6 bases at J; junction bases unmatched: 9. Germline values: CDR1 LNHDA, CDR2 SQIVND (reference sequence). The CDR3 here is CASSMIGQGRAGELFF. The CDR3 coding sequence is TGTGCCAGTAGTATGATTGGACAGGGTAGAGCCGGGGAGCTGTTTTTT. The variable domain in full, completed from reference TRBV19 and TRBJ2-2, reads DGGITQSPKYLFRKEGQNVTLSCEQNLNHDAMYWYRQDPGQGLRLIYYSQIVNDFQKGDIAEGYSVSREKKESFPLTVTSAQKNPTAFYLCASSMIGQGRAGELFFGEGSRLTVL.

The genes are TRBV5-8 and TRBJ2-2, with D perhaps being TRBD1 or TRBD2 (6 bases each). There are 16 residues in the CDR3. Germline CDR1 SGHTS, CDR2 YDEGEE. Trimming cost V 1 base and J 3 bases, with 13 bases left between them. The CDR3 region has the DNA TGTGCCAGCAGCTTGTTGGGGGGCCGGGACACCGGGGAGCTGTTTTTT. It is translated as CASSLLGGRDTGELFF.

This clone showed up just once. This chain connects TRBV13 to TRBJ1-2; 7 nucleotides match TRBD1. CDR3 length equals 17 residues. The germline V gene encodes CDR1 PRHDT and CDR2 FYEKMQ (reference sequence). The V segment lost 0 bases and the J segment 3 bases; nucleotides outside the gene matches: 10. For the CDR3, the DNA is TGTGCCAGCAGCTTAGGCCGTGGAGGACAGGAGGACTATGGCTACACCTTC. Its translation: CASSLGRGGQEDYGYTF. Complete variable domain (other parts from reference TRBV13 and TRBJ1-2): AAGVIQSPRHLIKEKRETATLKCYPIPRHDTVYWYQQGPGQDPQFLISFYEKMQSDKGSIPDRFSAQQFSDYHSELNMSSLELGDSALYFCASSLGRGGQEDYGYTFGSGTRLTVV.

The chain combines TRBV7-2 with TRBJ1-3; D remains ambiguous. Germline CDR1 SGHTA, CDR2 FQGNSA. Trimming removed 3 bases at V and 0 bases at J, with 9 bases between. The CDR3 sequence is 15 residues long. The CDR3 sequence: CASSFNGYSGNTIYF. In DNA, the CDR3 is TGTGCCAGCAGCTTCAACGGGTACTCTGGAAACACCATATATTTT. Full variable domain (rest looked up from reference TRBV7-2 and TRBJ1-3): GAGVSQSPSNKVTEKGKDVELRCDPISGHTALYWYRQSLGQGLEFLIYFQGNSAPDKSGLPSDRFSAERTGGSVSTLTIQRTQQEDSAVYLCASSFNGYSGNTIYFGEGSWLTVV.

The chain joins TRBV7-2 to TRBJ1-1; D possibly corresponds to TRBD1 (5 bases). The CDR3 is made up of 13 amino acids. Germline values: CDR1 SGHTA, CDR2 FQGNSA. V shed 3 bases and J shed 10 bases, with 15 bases lying between them. CDR3 sequence (DNA): TGTGCCAGCAGCTTTCCAGGGAGTTCTATAGCTTTCTTT. Amino acids: CASSFPGSSIAFF. Variable domain in full (rest from reference TRBV7-2 and TRBJ1-1): GAGVSQSPSNKVTEKGKDVELRCDPISGHTALYWYRQSLGQGLEFLIYFQGNSAPDKSGLPSDRFSAERTGGSVSTLTIQRTQQEDSAVYLCASSFPGSSIAFFGQGTRLTVV.

The chain employs TRBV11-2 and TRBJ2-4; weak D call: TRBD1 (5 bases). Germline V gives CDR1 SGHAT, CDR2 FQNNGV. Trimming pared 5 bases from V and 0 bases from J, leaving 14 bases between. This CDR3 is 16 amino acids long. The CDR3 nucleotides are TGTGCCAGCAGCCGGGCGACAGATATAGCCAAAAACATTCAGTACTTC. Protein: CASSRATDIAKNIQYF.

The genes are TRBV27 and TRBJ2-2; D is undetermined. V dropped 2 bases and J dropped 4 bases, with 11 bases sitting between them. The length of the CDR3 is 15 residues. Germline lookup yields CDR1 MNHEY and CDR2 SMNVEV (reference sequence). The CDR3 DNA reads as TGTGCCAGCAGTTTAGTGGGGATGGGCACCGGGGAGCTGTTTTTT. Its protein product is CASSLVGMGTGELFF.

The chain employs TRBV2 and TRBJ1-2; D is perhaps TRBD1 (5 bases). Between the trimmed V and J ends, which lost 9 bases and 6 bases, there was a span of 11 bases. Germline V lookup: CDR1 SNHLY, CDR2 FYNNEI. The CDR3 is 11 residues long. In nucleotides, the CDR3 is TGTGCCAGGACATCGGGGCATGGCTACACCTTC. This translates into CARTSGHGYTF.

V is TRBV24-1 and J is TRBJ2-7; the D is unclear. V lost 0 bases and J 6 bases, leaving 5 bases between the germline ends. Germline assignment: CDR1 KGHDR and CDR2 SFDVKD. The CDR3 spans 12 residues. The CDR3 sequence is CATSDLGVEQYF. The CDR3 nucleotides are TGTGCCACCAGTGATTTGGGGGTCGAGCAGTACTTC.

This clone has a single count. This chain joins TRBV19 and TRBJ1-5, with 7 bases matching TRBD1. The CDR3 contains 15 residues. The germline gives CDR1 LNHDA, CDR2 SQIVND (reference sequence). Unmatched junction bases numbered 5, after V lost 3 bases and J lost 3 bases. The CDR3 here is CASSISGGTNQPQHF. Here the CDR3 DNA reads TGTGCCAGTAGTATTTCAGGGGGGACCAATCAGCCCCAGCATTTT.

The gene calls are TRBV4-1 and TRBJ1-2, with D possibly being TRBD1 (5 bases). Germline assignment: CDR1 MGHRA and CDR2 YSYEKL. V shed 3 bases and J shed 2 bases, with 7 bases lying between them. The CDR3 totals 13 residues. The CDR3 region is CASSHRGNYGYTF. The CDR3 nucleotides are TGCGCCAGCAGCCACCGGGGGAACTATGGCTACACCTTC.

The chain links TRBV18 to TRBJ1-1; D is undetermined. The CDR3 runs to 16 residues. Trimming left V 1 base short and J 0 bases short, with 12 bases between. Germline V gives CDR1 KGHSH, CDR2 LQKENI. The CDR3 loop is CASSPRDHSLNTEAFF. In nucleotides, the CDR3 is TGTGCCAGCTCACCACGAGATCATTCACTGAACACTGAAGCTTTCTTT.

The J gene is TRBJ1-5, the V gene TRBV6-5; D is uncertain. Germline CDR1 reads MNHEY; CDR2 reads SVGAGI. The CDR3 runs 15 residues. The V end lost 5 bases, the J end lost 1 base, and 12 bases lay between the germline ends. CDR3 amino acids: CASSLTLTSNQPQHF. In DNA form, the CDR3 reads TGTGCCAGCAGTCTGACATTAACAAGCAATCAGCCCCAGCATTTT.

This clone has just one count. V usage is TRBV28 and J usage is TRBJ1-5; TRBD1 is a possible D gene (5 bases). Germline values: CDR1 MDHEN, CDR2 SYDVKM. Trimming removed 5 bases at V and 4 bases at J, with 12 bases between. This CDR3 has 14 amino acids. The CDR3 DNA is TGTGCCAGCAGTCCCTACGACAGAAATCAGCCCCAGCATTTT. Translating it yields CASSPYDRNQPQHF.

The rearrangement uses TRBV9 and TRBJ2-5; D remains unclear. Looked up from germline, CDR1 is SGDLS and CDR2 is YYNGEE. Trimming took 1 base from V and 4 from J, leaving 17 bases between them. CDR3 length: 16 amino acids. The CDR3 DNA reads as TGTGCCAGCAGCGTATATGGCGACTCAAACGGAGAGACCCAGTACTTC. This translates into CASSVYGDSNGETQYF.

The DNA of the CDR3 is TGTGCCAGCAGTTCTGGAACAACTAGCGGAGGCAATGAGCAGTTCTTC. This codes for CASSSGTTSGGNEQFF. The chain combines TRBV27 with TRBJ2-1; 8 bases line up with TRBD2. Germline V gene data show CDR1 as MNHEY and CDR2 as SMNVEV (reference sequence). V lost 4 bases to trimming and J lost 6 bases; unmatched junction nucleotides: 11. The CDR3 consists of 16 residues.

V gene TRBV15 combines with J gene TRBJ1-1, with 10 bases identical to TRBD1. The trim removed 2 bases at V and 3 bases at J, leaving 12 bases unmatched. The germline V gene has CDR1 LNHNV and CDR2 YYDKDF (reference sequence). The CDR3 has 18 residues. The CDR3 loop reads CATSRIAGTGVRYTEAFF. CDR3 sequence (DNA): TGTGCCACCAGCAGAATTGCCGGGACAGGGGTAAGATACACTGAAGCTTTCTTT.

The J gene is TRBJ2-3, the V gene TRBV29-1, with 11 bases fitting TRBD2. Germline lookup yields CDR1 SQVTM and CDR2 ANQGSEA. The V and J ends lost 4 bases and 4 bases, in that order; junction bases with no gene match: 1. The CDR3 runs to 13 residues. The CDR3 spells CSVGGLAADTQYF. Here the CDR3 DNA reads TGCAGCGTTGGGGGACTAGCGGCAGATACGCAGTATTTT.

The chain has TRBV29-1 and TRBJ2-7, with 8 bases identical to TRBD1. Unmatched junction bases numbered 15, after V lost 4 bases and J lost 4 bases. Looked up from germline, CDR1 is SQVTM and CDR2 is ANQGSEA. This CDR3 has 16 residues. CDR3 residues: CSVVDLGQGAFYEQYF. The CDR3 nucleotides are TGCAGCGTTGTCGATTTGGGCCAGGGGGCTTTTTACGAGCAGTACTTC.

The chain uses TRBV3-1 (or the pseudogene TRBV3-2) and TRBJ2-7, with 13 bases fitting TRBD2. Germline-derived CDR1 and CDR2 are LGHDT and YNNKEL (reference sequence). The CDR3 contains 15 residues. Unmatched junction bases numbered 2, after V lost 1 base and J lost 5 bases. CDR3 protein: CASSQAGLAGDEQYF. The CDR3 bases are TGTGCCAGCAGCCAAGCAGGACTAGCGGGAGACGAGCAGTACTTC.

This sequence joins TRBV7-9 and TRBJ2-5, with D possibly being TRBD1 or TRBD2 (6 bases each). Germline V lookup: CDR1 SEHNR, CDR2 FQNEAQ (reference sequence). Trimming removed 5 bases from V and 6 bases from J, with 19 bases in between. The CDR3 length is 15 residues. DNA of the CDR3: TGTGCCAGCAGCGCTGCGAGGGGGGCCTGGAAGACCCAGTACTTC. Residues: CASSAARGAWKTQYF.

This chain connects TRBV6-6 to TRBJ1-1; 7 positions match TRBD1. This CDR3 is 15 amino acids long. Germline V CDR1 and CDR2: MNHNY, SVGAGI (reference sequence). V trimming: 5 bases; J trimming: 3 bases; junction bases outside the gene matches: 9. As DNA, the CDR3 is TGTGCCAGCAGTCTCAGACAGGGCTCTCACACTGAAGCTTTCTTT. It encodes CASSLRQGSHTEAFF.

The chain has TRBV15 and TRBJ2-1; D gene uncertain. V dropped 4 bases and J dropped 4 bases, with 5 bases sitting between them. Germline V CDR1 and CDR2: LNHNV, YYDKDF (reference sequence). This CDR3 comprises 12 residues. The CDR3 DNA reads as TGTGCCACCAGCAACCGATACAATGAGCAGTTCTTC. Its translation is CATSNRYNEQFF.

This clone was seen only a few times. The chain carries TRBV19 and TRBJ2-2; D not certain. The CDR3 contains 15 residues. The V gene's germline CDR1 is LNHDA and CDR2 SQIVND (reference sequence). Trimming cost V 6 bases and J 4 bases, with 15 bases left between them. CDR3 in DNA: TGTGCCAGTAGCTCTGGAAGCTCAGTCACCGGGGAGCTGTTTTTT. Encoded protein: CASSSGSSVTGELFF.